This T cell receptor (beta chain) was sequenced during a study of regulatory T cells in long-lasting Graves disease. V lost 2 bases and J 7 bases, leaving 11 bases between the germline ends. CDR3 length: 14 residues. The authors built TCR beta libraries using iRepertoire HTBI primers and Arm-PCR of CDR3 regions. TCRdb itself ran the multiplex PCR reads through MiXCR, one entry per CDR3 protein. Of under 250,000 distinct CDR3 sequences in the sample, 20% to 25% were seen once. This clonotype was seen ten or more times. What it binds is not known. Study conclusions and caveats: TCR diversity was lower in persistent than newly diagnosed Graves' disease.

Sample time point: newly diagnosed GD, antithyroid drugs for less than 3 months. The TCR library was made from RNA that had been extracted from PBMCs in TRIzol. The chain recombines TRBV12-3 or TRBV12-4 with TRBJ1-4; D is unresolved. This clonotype was sampled from a female donor with Graves disease. Sample: peripheral blood mononuclear cells (PBMCs), taken at new diagnosis, from a patient treated with antithyroid drugs. CDR3 in DNA: TGTGCCAGCAGTTTACGGAACCCTGGTGAAAAACTGTTTTTT. Translating gives CASSLRNPGEKLFF.